The clone carrying this TCR beta chain was seen a handful of times. Isolated RNA was reverse transcribed into cDNA used as the sequencing template. Sequencing was performed with immunoSEQ multiplex PCR; in TCRdb, only in-frame clones are kept and a portion is missing. Among about 140,000 clones listed, roughly 60% were seen once. The data are from a study of CD8+ T cells in alopecia areata. CDR1 is GTSNPN and CDR2 is SVGIG in the germline V gene (reference sequence). With 1 base clipped from V and 4 bases from J, the junction kept 5 bases outside the gene matches. The CDR3 extends over 14 amino acids.

This receptor was identified in a human donor in good health. The chain uses TRBV30 and TRBJ1-2, with 8 positions matching TRBD1. Sequencing was performed on CD4+ T cells sorted from blood. The CDR3, as DNA: TGTGCCTGGAGTGCCGACAGGGGACCCTATGGCTACACCTTC. Translating it yields CAWSADRGPYGYTF.